There are a few counts of the clone carrying this T cell receptor beta chain. Antigen specificity is unknown. Trimming cost V 1 base and J 2 bases; bases outside gene matches: 3. Per germline, CDR1 MGHRA and CDR2 YSYEKL. The CDR3 is made up of 16 amino acids. Template switching, a step in the protocol, added a universal primer site, and cDNA carried unique molecular identifiers. TCRdb fed the 5' RACE reads into MiXCR, producing one record per CDR3 protein. This sample has around 550,000 distinct CDR3 sequences, with around 15% found just once. The data belong to a study of identical twins. Study-level findings and limits: Recombination models fit unrelated individuals' TCR alpha sharing but underestimated twins'. The more abundant beta clonotypes in cord blood had fewer insertions, and memory repertoires did not show this.

Separately, the same data were catalogued under a study of yellow fever vaccine responses in identical twins.

The receptor's source is a woman in her late teens or twenties in good health. The V and J genes are TRBV4-1 and TRBJ2-7; the match to TRBD2 covers 12 bases. Sample: CD4+ T cells sorted from blood. The CDR3 bases are TGCGCCAGCAGCCAAGCAGCTAGCGGGAGGGCCTACGAGCAGTACTTC. This translates into CASSQAASGRAYEQYF.